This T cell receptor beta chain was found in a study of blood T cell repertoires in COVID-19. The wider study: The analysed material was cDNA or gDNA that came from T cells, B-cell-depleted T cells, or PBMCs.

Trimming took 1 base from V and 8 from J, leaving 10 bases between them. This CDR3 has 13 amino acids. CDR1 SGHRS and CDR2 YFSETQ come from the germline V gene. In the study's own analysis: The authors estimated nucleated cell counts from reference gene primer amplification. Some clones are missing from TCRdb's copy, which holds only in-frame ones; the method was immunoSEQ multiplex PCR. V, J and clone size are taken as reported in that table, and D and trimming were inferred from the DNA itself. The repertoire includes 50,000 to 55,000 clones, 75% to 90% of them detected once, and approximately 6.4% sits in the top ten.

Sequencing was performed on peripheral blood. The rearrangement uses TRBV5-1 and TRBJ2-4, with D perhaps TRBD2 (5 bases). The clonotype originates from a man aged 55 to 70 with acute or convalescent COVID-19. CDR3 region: CASSLWGADIQYF. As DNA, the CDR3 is TGCGCCAGCAGCTTGTGGGGAGCGGACATTCAGTACTTC.